This TCR beta chain was documented in a study of blood T cell repertoires in COVID-19. CDR1 and CDR2 from the germline V gene are SEHNR and FQNEAQ (reference sequence). This CDR3 has 16 residues. V lost 1 base, J lost 0 bases, and 3 bases stayed unmatched. Generated by immunoSEQ multiplex PCR, the TCRdb table keeps only in-frame clones and is missing some. Among approximately 200,000 clones listed, about 80% were seen once. Sequencing used PBMCs or T cells enriched from blood (not recorded which). The V call is TRBV7-9, the J call TRBJ2-7; 10 bases line up with TRBD1. The TCR comes from a man between 40 and 49 years old who had recovered from COVID-19. The CDR3 loop reads CASSLVGQGSSYEQYF. CDR3 nucleotides: TGTGCCAGCAGCTTAGTGGGACAGGGGTCCTCCTACGAGCAGTACTTC.